This TCR beta chain was found in a study of PD-L1 blockade in urothelial cancer. Across the study: Treatment start was followed by blood analysis at 3 weeks (second dose) and again at 6 weeks. Median blood clonality was roughly 0.087, with tens of thousands of unique TCRs.

Time point reported: pretreatment peripheral blood. Patient sample counts ranged from 1 to 8, pretreatment and on-treatment. The data were produced by immunoSEQ multiplex PCR, yet TCRdb's version contains in-frame clones alone and is incomplete. The table has more than 45,000 clones, around 79% seen once; the top ten hold under 4.5%. Trimming removed 3 bases at V and 2 bases at J, with 17 bases between. This CDR3 is built from 16 residues. The germline V gene has CDR1 SGHRS and CDR2 YFSETQ. Specimen: PBMCs, collected around atezolizumab (anti-PD-L1) treatment. The receptor's source is a man between 65 and 85 years old with urothelial cancer. The J gene is TRBJ2-5, the V gene TRBV5-1; the D gene is possibly TRBD1 (6 bases). CDR3 sequence: CASSSPVGDNQETQYF. As DNA, the CDR3 is TGCGCCAGCAGCTCCCCCGTAGGGGACAATCAAGAGACCCAGTACTTC. The entire variable domain, with the rest obtained from reference TRBV5-1 and TRBJ2-5, is as follows: KAGVTQTPRYLIKTRGQQVTLSCSPISGHRSVSWYQQTPGQGLQFLFEYFSETQRNKGNFPGRFSGRQFSNSRSEMNVSTLELGDSALYLCASSSPVGDNQETQYFGPGTRLLVL.